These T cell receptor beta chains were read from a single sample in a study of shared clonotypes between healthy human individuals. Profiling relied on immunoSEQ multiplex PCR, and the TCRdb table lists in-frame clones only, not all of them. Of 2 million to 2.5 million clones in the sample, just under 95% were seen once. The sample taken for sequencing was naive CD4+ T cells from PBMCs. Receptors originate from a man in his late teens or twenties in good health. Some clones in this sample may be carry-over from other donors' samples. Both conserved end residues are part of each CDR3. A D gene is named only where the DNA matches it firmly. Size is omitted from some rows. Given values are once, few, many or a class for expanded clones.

DNA: TGCGCCAGCAGCCCGCACAGCGGGAGCTCCTACAATGAGCAGTTCTTC
CDR3: CASSPHSGSSYNEQFF
size: .
V: TRBV5-1
D: TRBD2
J: TRBJ2-1

DNA: TGTGCCTGGAACACAGGGTCTAATGAAAAACTGTTTTTT
CDR3: CAWNTGSNEKLFF
size: .
V: TRBV30
D: .
J: TRBJ1-4

DNA: TGTGCCAGCAGCTTAGGGAAAAACACAGATACGCAGTATTTT
CDR3: CASSLGKNTDTQYF
size: .
V: TRBV11-2
D: .
J: TRBJ2-3

DNA: TGTGCCAGCAGTTGGACAGGGGGCATTTACGAGCAGTACTTC
CDR3: CASSWTGGIYEQYF
size: .
V: TRBV28
D: TRBD1
J: TRBJ2-7

DNA: TGTGCCAGCAGCTTATCTGGGGCATCTGGAAACACCATATATTTT
CDR3: CASSLSGASGNTIYF
size: once
V: TRBV7-9
D: .
J: TRBJ1-3

DNA: TGTGCCAGCAGCTTAGGGAGGGCCCTTGCCTACAATGAGCAGTTCTTC
CDR3: CASSLGRALAYNEQFF
size: .
V: TRBV11-2
D: .
J: TRBJ2-1

DNA: TGCGCCAGCAAACCCGACAGGGGGCGCGTAGATGCGCAGTATTTT
CDR3: CASKPDRGRVDAQYF
size: .
V: TRBV5-1
D: TRBD1
J: TRBJ2-3

DNA: TGTGCCACCAGGGTCGGACAGGCGAACACCGGGGAGCTGTTTTTT
CDR3: CATRVGQANTGELFF
size: .
V: TRBV15
D: TRBD1
J: TRBJ2-2

DNA: TGCAGCGCCACCAAGGGGGCGGGAGGCTCCTACAATGAGCAGTTCTTC
CDR3: CSATKGAGGSYNEQFF
size: few
V: TRBV29-1
D: .
J: TRBJ2-1

DNA: TGTGCCTGGAGCCTCCGGGACCATACAGATACGCAGTATTTT
CDR3: CAWSLRDHTDTQYF
size: .
V: TRBV30
D: .
J: TRBJ2-3

DNA: TGCAGCGCTACACAGGCTGGGGCCAACGTCCTGACTTTC
CDR3: CSATQAGANVLTF
size: .
V: TRBV29-1
D: .
J: TRBJ2-6